Following are 19 T cell receptor beta chains from one sample sequenced in a study of T cell changes during pregnancy in multiple sclerosis. This table comes from immunoSEQ multiplex PCR, and its TCRdb copy is limited to in-frame clones, with some not included. The sample carries around 100,000 clones, 90% to 95% recorded once. Sequenced here: peripheral blood, sampled after pregnancy. All receptors derive from a female donor with multiple sclerosis, enrolled in a pregnancy study.

V and J are TRBV5-6 and TRBJ1-5; possibly TRBD1 for D (6 bases). The CDR3 loop spans 15 amino acids. CDR1 is SGHDT, CDR2 YYEEEE, per germline. The V end was cut by 0 bases, the J end by 4 bases, with 11 bases between. This chain's CDR3 is CASSLGQGFNQPQHF. The CDR3 DNA follows: TGTGCCAGCAGCTTGGGGCAGGGGTTTAATCAGCCCCAGCATTTT. The full variable domain, in which reference TRBV5-6 and TRBJ1-5 provide the parts outside the CDR3, is DAGVTQSPTHLIKTRGQQVTLRCSPKSGHDTVSWYQQALGQGPQFIFQYYEEEERQRGNFPDRFSGHQFPNYSSELNVNALLLGDSALYLCASSLGQGFNQPQHFGDGTRLSIL.

This clone has a handful of counts. The chain links TRBV6-1 to TRBJ1-5, with D unclear. Trimming cost V 0 bases and J 5 bases, with 8 bases left between them. Germline V lookup: CDR1 MNHNS, CDR2 SASEGT. The CDR3 runs 14 residues. As DNA, the CDR3 is TGTGCCAGCAGTGAAGCGCGGGGTTATCAGCCCCAGCATTTT. Its translation is CASSEARGYQPQHF.

The rearrangement uses TRBV2 and TRBJ1-4; 7 nucleotides align to TRBD1. Germline CDR1 is SNHLY and CDR2 is FYNNEI. V gave up 6 bases and J gave up 3 bases; unmatched junction bases: 10. This CDR3 has 16 residues. DNA of the CDR3: TGTGCCAGCAGCTCCGGGACAGTGGAGTCTAATGAAAAACTGTTTTTT. This sequence encodes CASSSGTVESNEKLFF. The variable domain in full, completed from reference TRBV2 and TRBJ1-4, reads EPEVTQTPSHQVTQMGQEVILRCVPISNHLYFYWYRQILGQKVEFLVSFYNNEISEKSEIFDDQFSVERPDGSNFTLKIRSTKLEDSAMYFCASSSGTVESNEKLFFGSGTQLSVL.

This chain connects TRBV23-1 to TRBJ1-5, with D possibly matching TRBD1 (5 bases). TRBV23-1 is an ORF; its function is uncertain. The CDR3 is made up of 21 amino acids. V was pared by 3 bases and J by 0 bases, with 27 bases between. CDR3 sequence (DNA): TGCGCCAGCAGTCACCACACAGGAGACTCTTGCAGCCCGCATAGCAATCAGCCCCAGCATTTT. It specifies CASSHHTGDSCSPHSNQPQHF.

J is TRBJ1-3 and V is TRBV6-1, with D unclear. The CDR3 is 15 residues long. Germline V CDR1 and CDR2: MNHNS, SASEGT. Trimming took 3 bases from V and 2 from J, leaving 11 bases between them. The CDR3 loop reads CASSEEGGAGNTIYF. In DNA, the CDR3 is TGTGCCAGCAGTGAGGAGGGTGGTGCTGGAAACACCATATATTTT.

The V gene is TRBV4-1, the J gene TRBJ2-1; 10 bases align to TRBD1. This CDR3 is built from 16 residues. V lost 1 base to trimming and J lost 6 bases; unmatched junction nucleotides: 6. Germline CDR1 and CDR2: MGHRA and YSYEKL. DNA for the CDR3: TGCGCCAGCAGCCAAGCGGACAGGGGGTACTTCAATGAGCAGTTCTTC. Its protein product is CASSQADRGYFNEQFF.

The rearrangement links TRBV5-5 to TRBJ1-4; no firm D call. Germline CDR1 and CDR2: SGHKS and YYEKEE (reference sequence). The CDR3 contains 15 residues. Trimming stripped 5 bases from V and 4 bases from J, with 15 bases between. CDR3 amino acids: CASSRAKRDNEKLFF. The CDR3 DNA follows: TGTGCCAGCAGTCGGGCCAAGAGGGATAATGAAAAACTGTTTTTT.

The rearrangement uses TRBV27 and TRBJ2-7; weak D call: TRBD1 (7 bases). Trimming removed 4 bases at V and 3 bases at J, with 19 bases between. The CDR3 has 16 residues. Germline V gives CDR1 MNHEY, CDR2 SMNVEV (reference sequence). This CDR3 is CASSSVRGAGGYEQYF. As DNA, the CDR3 is TGTGCCAGCAGTTCGGTGAGGGGGGCAGGGGGCTACGAGCAGTACTTC.

The J gene is TRBJ2-5, the V gene TRBV5-1, with 7 positions matching TRBD1. Germline V gives CDR1 SGHRS, CDR2 YFSETQ. V lost 1 base to trimming and J lost 2 bases; unmatched junction nucleotides: 2. The CDR3 runs to 14 residues. For the CDR3, the DNA is TGCGCCAGCAGCTTGTCGGGACAGCAAGAGACCCAGTACTTC. Translating gives CASSLSGQQETQYF.

The V gene is TRBV4-1, the J gene TRBJ2-5; weak D call: TRBD2 (5 bases). Between the trimmed V and J ends, which lost 3 bases and 0 bases, there was a span of 17 bases. Germline-derived CDR1 and CDR2 are MGHRA and YSYEKL. The CDR3 is made up of 17 amino acids. CDR3 DNA sequence: TGCGCCAGCAGCCACAATGGACTCCAGAGGTACCAAGAGACCCAGTACTTC. Its translation: CASSHNGLQRYQETQYF.

Judged by abundance, this clone is medium-sized (0.01 to 0.1%). The chain links TRBV19 to TRBJ1-6; D call uncertain. Germline CDR1 reads LNHDA; CDR2 reads SQIVND (reference sequence). With 11 bases removed from V and 4 bases from J, the gap between germline ends came to 15 bases. The length of the CDR3 is 14 residues. Here the CDR3 DNA reads TGTGCCTGTGGAGGGAGAATATATAATTCACCCCTCCACTTT. The encoded protein is CACGGRIYNSPLHF.

The V gene is TRBV10-3, the J gene TRBJ2-2; 12 bases are a match to TRBD2. V gave up 4 bases and J gave up 0 bases; unmatched junction bases: 3. The CDR3 loop spans 17 amino acids. CDR1 ENHRY and CDR2 SYGVKD come from the germline V gene. The CDR3 loop reads CAISGTSGVTNTGELFF. As DNA, the CDR3 is TGTGCCATCAGTGGGACTAGCGGGGTCACGAACACCGGGGAGCTGTTTTTT.

J is TRBJ2-7 and V is TRBV13; the match to TRBD1 covers 11 bases. V shed 3 bases and J 7 bases; nucleotides not matched to a gene: 8. Germline CDR1 is PRHDT and CDR2 is FYEKMQ (reference sequence). The CDR3 runs 15 residues. The CDR3 region is CASSLDGTGGWEQYF. The CDR3 DNA reads as TGTGCCAGCAGCTTGGACGGGACAGGGGGTTGGGAGCAGTACTTC.

The rearrangement links TRBV27 to TRBJ2-1; 11 positions agree with TRBD2. CDR3 length: 15 residues. The ends lost 3 bases at V and 5 bases at J; junction bases unmatched: 3. CDR1 and CDR2 (germline): MNHEY, SMNVEV (reference sequence). The CDR3 nucleotides are TGTGCCAGCAGTTTGGTAGCGGGGGGGCACAATGAGCAGTTCTTC. This sequence encodes CASSLVAGGHNEQFF.

The rearrangement uses TRBV28 and TRBJ2-7; 8 bases match TRBD2. CDR1 and CDR2 from the germline V gene are MDHEN and SYDVKM. The CDR3 runs 14 residues. V lost 2 bases, J lost 4 bases, and 4 bases stayed unmatched. The CDR3 region is CASSLVAGSYEQYF. The CDR3 bases are TGTGCCAGCAGTTTAGTAGCGGGGAGTTACGAGCAGTACTTC. Combining the CDR3 with reference TRBV28 and TRBJ2-7 gives the whole variable domain DVKVTQSSRYLVKRTGEKVFLECVQDMDHENMFWYRQDPGLGLRLIYFSYDVKMKEKGDIPEGYSVSREKKERFSLILESASTNQTSMYLCASSLVAGSYEQYFGPGTRLTVT.

The chain couples TRBV14 to TRBJ2-7; D remains ambiguous. Germline values: CDR1 SGHDN, CDR2 FVKESK. There are 13 residues in the CDR3. Trimming took 4 bases from V and 5 from J, leaving 12 bases between them. CDR3 in DNA: TGTGCCAGCAGCCGCTACCCTAGGAACGAGCAGTACTTC. As protein: CASSRYPRNEQYF. Complete variable domain (other parts from reference TRBV14 and TRBJ2-7): EAGVTQFPSHSVIEKGQTVTLRCDPISGHDNLYWYRRVMGKEIKFLLHFVKESKQDESGMPNNRFLAERTGGTYSTLKVQPAELEDSGVYFCASSRYPRNEQYFGPGTRLTVT.

V is TRBV6-1 and J is TRBJ1-6; tentative D call: TRBD1 (6 bases). Germline CDR1 MNHNS, CDR2 SASEGT. The CDR3 extends over 15 amino acids. With 1 base removed from V and 6 bases from J, the gap between germline ends came to 10 bases. CDR3 in amino acids: CASSEGTDFNSPLHF. Here the CDR3 DNA reads TGTGCCAGCAGTGAAGGGACAGACTTTAATTCACCCCTCCACTTT.

The V and J genes are TRBV7-5 and TRBJ2-7; TRBD1, as called in the table, went unchecked against the DNA. TRBV7-5 is shown as a pseudogene. CDR3 length: 14 amino acids. CDR3 in amino acids: CARSRDRGLYEQYF. CDR3 DNA: TGTGCCAGAAGCAGAGACAGGGGGTTATACGAGCAGTACTTC.

The genes are TRBV6-5 and TRBJ2-1, with D unresolved. V gave up 8 bases and J gave up 6 bases, with 17 bases separating them. Germline V lookup: CDR1 MNHEY, CDR2 SVGAGI. The CDR3 sequence is 14 residues long. The chain's CDR3 is CASGDGSGFNEQFF. For the CDR3, the DNA is TGTGCCAGCGGTGACGGGTCTGGGTTCAATGAGCAGTTCTTC.